These T cell receptor beta chains were read from a single sample in a study of blood T cell repertoires in COVID-19. Assay: immunoSEQ multiplex PCR; the TCRdb copy retains only in-frame clones and omits some. Here the sample spans 450,000 or so clones, less than 95% being singletons. The sequencing input was PBMCs or T cells enriched from blood (not recorded which). The receptors were gathered from a man aged 18 to 29 who had recovered from COVID-19. CDR3s include the opening cysteine and the closing phenylalanine or tryptophan. The D gene is left open where the match is weak. For some rows the clone size is stated as once, few or many, or as a class when expanded; others skip it.

v_gene	abundance	j_gene	d_gene	CDR3nt	CDR3aa
TRBV11-2	-	TRBJ1-6	-	TGTGCCAGCAGCCCCCCCGGGTCTCATTCACCCCTCCACTTT	CASSPPGSHSPLHF
TRBV18	-	TRBJ2-6	-	TGTGCCAGCTCAGGGAGAACAGACTCTGGGGCCAACGTCCTGACTTTC	CASSGRTDSGANVLTF
TRBV6-4	-	TRBJ1-1	TRBD1	TGTGCCAGCAGTGAAGGGACAGGAAATACTTTCTTT	CASSEGTGNTFF
TRBV14	-	TRBJ2-3	-	TGTGCCAGCAGCCAAGGTACGCGTAGCACAGATACGCAGTATTTT	CASSQGTRSTDTQYF
TRBV5-4	-	TRBJ2-7	-	TGTGCCAGCAGCACCGACAGGCGGGAGTACGAGCAGTACTTC	CASSTDRREYEQYF
TRBV29-1	-	TRBJ1-1	TRBD1	TGCAGCGTTGAAGAGTTCCAACAGGGGACTGAAGCTTTCTTT	CSVEEFQQGTEAFF
TRBV24-1	once	TRBJ2-7	-	TGTGCCCCCCGGTGGAGTGTCGCCTACGAGCAGTACTTC	CAPRWSVAYEQYF
TRBV2	-	TRBJ2-7	-	TGTGCCAGCAGCCAGGGTTCCCACGAGCAGTACTTC	CASSQGSHEQYF
TRBV23-1	-	TRBJ1-5	-	TGCGCCACCAAACGGGGTTCTGATCAGCCCCAGCATTTT	CATKRGSDQPQHF
TRBV9	-	TRBJ1-1	TRBD1	TGTGCCAGCAGCGACGGACAGGGAGGAGCTTTCTTT	CASSDGQGGAFF
TRBV6-5	-	TRBJ1-2	-	TGTGCCAGCAGCAGTGGGAGAGACTATGGCTACACCTTC	CASSSGRDYGYTF
TRBV6-5	-	TRBJ1-2	TRBD1	TGTGCCAGCAGTTCATCCGGGACAGTAATCTATGGCTACACCTTC	CASSSSGTVIYGYTF
TRBV28	-	TRBJ1-4	TRBD1	TGTGCCAGCAGTCGGATCGGGACAGGTCAAGGAGGGGAAAAACTGTTTTTT	CASSRIGTGQGGEKLFF
TRBV14	-	TRBJ1-6	TRBD1	TGTGCCAGCAGCCAGGGGACAGGGGCAGGCTCACCCCTCCACTTT	CASSQGTGAGSPLHF
TRBV13	once	TRBJ2-5	-	TGTGCCAGCAGCTCCCTCCAAGAGACCCAGTACTTC	CASSSLQETQYF
TRBV3-1/TRBV3-2	-	TRBJ1-2	-	TGTGCCAGCAGCCTGGTCTCATTTGCTGGCGGCTACACCTTC	CASSLVSFAGGYTF
TRBV5-5	-	TRBJ2-1	TRBD1	TGTGCCAGCAGCAGGACAGGGGGCTACAATGAGCAGTTCTTC	CASSRTGGYNEQFF
TRBV28	-	TRBJ1-1	-	TGTGCCAGCAAGGGCACAGCGGCGAACACTGAAGCTTTCTTT	CASKGTAANTEAFF
TRBV5-1	-	TRBJ2-1	-	TGCGCCAGCAGCTTATCGGACAGCTACAATGAGCAGTTCTTC	CASSLSDSYNEQFF
TRBV5-6	-	TRBJ2-3	TRBD1	TGTGCCAGCAGCTTGGGAAACAGGGGTACAGATACGCAGTATTTT	CASSLGNRGTDTQYF
TRBV2	few	TRBJ2-5	-	TGTGCCAGCATCGGACAGCTAGGGGAGACCCAGTACTTC	CASIGQLGETQYF
TRBV7-9	-	TRBJ1-1	-	TGTGCCAGCAGCTTAGCAGAGGGTCTAAGAGCTTTCTTT	CASSLAEGLRAFF
TRBV7-2	once	TRBJ1-4	TRBD1	TGTGCCAGCAGTCCCTTACGACAGGGGGGGAATGAAAAACTGTTTTTT	CASSPLRQGGNEKLFF
TRBV5-8	once	TRBJ1-2	TRBD1	TGTGCCAGCAGCCATCGGACAGGAACAAGGAACACCTTC	CASSHRTGTRNTF
TRBV4-1	-	TRBJ2-7	-	TGCGCCAGCAGCCAAGGGCTAGGAAACTCCTACGAGCAGTACTTC	CASSQGLGNSYEQYF
TRBV5-4	-	TRBJ2-7	-	TGTGCCAGCAGCTTGGGTCAATACGAGCAGTACTTC	CASSLGQYEQYF
TRBV10-3	once	TRBJ2-1	-	TGTGCCATCAGTGCGACTAGTACCTACAATGAGCAGTTCTTC	CAISATSTYNEQFF
TRBV2	-	TRBJ1-5	TRBD1	TGTGCCATCTCCGGCGACAGGGATCATATGGATCAGCCCCAGCATTTT	CAISGDRDHMDQPQHF
TRBV6-4	-	TRBJ1-5	-	TGTGCCAGCAGCCCCGACAGATCTCAGCCCCAGCATTTT	CASSPDRSQPQHF
TRBV7-9	once	TRBJ1-5	-	TGTGCCAGCAGCCCGACAGGTAATTGGCAGCCCCAGCATTTT	CASSPTGNWQPQHF
TRBV4-1	-	TRBJ1-1	-	TGCGCCAGCAGTCAGTTGAACACTGAAGCTTTCTTT	CASSQLNTEAFF
TRBV19	-	TRBJ2-7	-	TGTGCCAGTAGTATTTATGAGGGCTCCTACGAGCAGTACTTC	CASSIYEGSYEQYF
TRBV15	once	TRBJ1-2	-	TGTGCCACCAGCAGTAAAGGGGCCTATGGCTACACCTTC	CATSSKGAYGYTF
TRBV7-9	-	TRBJ1-1	-	TGTGCCAGCAGCTTTAACTATGAAGCTTTCTTT	CASSFNYEAFF
TRBV2	-	TRBJ2-1	-	TGTGCCAGCGGGTGGGCCTCCTACAATGAGCAGTTCTTC	CASGWASYNEQFF
TRBV6-4	-	TRBJ2-3	-	TGTGCCAGCAGCCGGAGCTCAACAGATACGCAGTATTTT	CASSRSSTDTQYF
TRBV18	-	TRBJ1-2	TRBD1	TGTGCCAGCTCAGAGGACAGGTATCTAGGCTACACCTTC	CASSEDRYLGYTF
TRBV29-1	-	TRBJ1-1	-	TGCAGCGTCGGACTTACTGAAGCTTTCTTT	CSVGLTEAFF